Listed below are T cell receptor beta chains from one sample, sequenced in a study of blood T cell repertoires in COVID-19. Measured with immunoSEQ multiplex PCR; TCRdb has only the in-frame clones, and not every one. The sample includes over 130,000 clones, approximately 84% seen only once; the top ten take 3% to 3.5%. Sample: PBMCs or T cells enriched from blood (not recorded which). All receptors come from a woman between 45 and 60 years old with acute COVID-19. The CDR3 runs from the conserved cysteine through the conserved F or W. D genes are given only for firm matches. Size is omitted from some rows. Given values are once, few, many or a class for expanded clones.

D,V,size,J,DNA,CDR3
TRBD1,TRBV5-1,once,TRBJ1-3,TGCGCCAGCAAGACAGGGTCTGGAAACACCATATATTTT,CASKTGSGNTIYF
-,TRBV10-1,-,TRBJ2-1,TGCGCCAGCAGTGAGGGAGGAGAGGGCCACGGTATTCTGTTCTTC,CASSEGGEGHGILFF
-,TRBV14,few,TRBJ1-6,TGTGCCAGCAGCCAAGAGCGGCAAGTGAGCTCACCCCTCCACTTT,CASSQERQVSSPLHF
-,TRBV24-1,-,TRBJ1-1,TGTGCCACTAGCGCGGGGGCCCTGAACACTGAAGCTTTCTTT,CATSAGALNTEAFF
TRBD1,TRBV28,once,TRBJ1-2,TGTGCCAGCAGACGCCCCGCCGGGACAGACAATAACTATGGCTACACCTTC,CASRRPAGTDNNYGYTF
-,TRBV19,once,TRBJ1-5,TGTGCCAGTAGCCCCTTTGTCAGCAATCAGCCCCAGCATTTT,CASSPFVSNQPQHF
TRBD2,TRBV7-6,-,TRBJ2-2,TGTGCCAGCGACCCCGAACCGGGACTAGAGACCGGGGAGCTGTTTTTT,CASDPEPGLETGELFF
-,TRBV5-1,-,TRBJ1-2,TGCGCCAGCAGCTGGGGGCCGGGGTCTTACTATGGCTACACCTTC,CASSWGPGSYYGYTF
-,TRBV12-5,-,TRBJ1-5,TGTGCTAGTGCTCCCTCCCGGGGATCCAATCAGCCCCAGCATTTT,CASAPSRGSNQPQHF
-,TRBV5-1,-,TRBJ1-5,TGCGCCAGCAGCTTGGGAGGGATTGGCAATCAGCCCCAGCATTTT,CASSLGGIGNQPQHF
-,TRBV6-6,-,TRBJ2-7,TGTGCCAGCAGCCGCGGACTACCTTCAGACGAGCAGTACTTC,CASSRGLPSDEQYF
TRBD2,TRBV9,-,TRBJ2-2,TGTGCCAGCAGCCCCGGGGGGGTCTCAAACACCGGGGAGCTGTTTTTT,CASSPGGVSNTGELFF
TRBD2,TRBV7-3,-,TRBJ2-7,TGTGCCAGCAGCTTAACGGGAGGGACCAGCTACGAGCAGTACTTC,CASSLTGGTSYEQYF
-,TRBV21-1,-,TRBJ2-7,TGTGCCAGCAGCAAACCTGGGAGGGAACCTTCCTACGAGCAGTACTTC,CASSKPGREPSYEQYF
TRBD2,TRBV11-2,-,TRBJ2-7,TGTGCCAGCAGCCCGCGCTCGGCGGGAGGACGATCGATTTTCCTTGAGCAGTACTTC,CASSPRSAGGRSIFLEQYF
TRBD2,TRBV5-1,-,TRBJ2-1,TGCGCCAGCAGCTCTCCGGGACTAGCGGTCAAGAATGAGCAGTTCTTC,CASSSPGLAVKNEQFF
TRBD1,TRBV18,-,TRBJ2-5,TGTGCCAGCTCACCACCGAGACAGGGGATAGAGACCCAGTACTTC,CASSPPRQGIETQYF
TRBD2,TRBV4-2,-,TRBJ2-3,TGTGCCAGCAGCCAAGTGGGAGGGATGGGATCAGATACGCAGTATTTT,CASSQVGGMGSDTQYF
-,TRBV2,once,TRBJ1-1,TGTGCCAGCAGTGAAGGGGCAGGGTCAAGGAGCACTGAAGCTTTCTTT,CASSEGAGSRSTEAFF
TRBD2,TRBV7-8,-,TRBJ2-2,TGTGCCAGCAGCCCAAGCGGGAGCCTCCCGGGGGAGCTGTTTTTT,CASSPSGSLPGELFF
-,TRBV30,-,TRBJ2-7,TGTGCCTTAGGGCCACAGGGGCAGTACTTC,CALGPQGQYF
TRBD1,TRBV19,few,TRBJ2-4,TGTGCCAGTCGGACAGGGGGCCAAAACATTCAGTACTTC,CASRTGGQNIQYF
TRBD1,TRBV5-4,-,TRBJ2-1,TGTGCCAGCAGCTTGGTCACAGGGGGCTTGACTAATGAGCAGTTCTTC,CASSLVTGGLTNEQFF
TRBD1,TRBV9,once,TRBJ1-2,TGTGCCAGCAGCGCAGGCTCCAGGGGGAATAACTATGGCTACACCTTC,CASSAGSRGNNYGYTF
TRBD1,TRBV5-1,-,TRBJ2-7,TGCGCCAGCAATCGACAGGGGAGTTACGAGCAGTACTTC,CASNRQGSYEQYF
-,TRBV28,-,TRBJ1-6,TGTGCCAGCAGTACTGGGGCAGCCAGTGCTGGTTCACCCCTCCACTTT,CASSTGAASAGSPLHF
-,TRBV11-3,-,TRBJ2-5,TGTGCCAGCAGTCCCGGACAGCGACCGCTCCAAGAGACCCAGTACTTC,CASSPGQRPLQETQYF
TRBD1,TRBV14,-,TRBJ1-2,TGTGCCAGCAGCTACATGGACAGGGACTATGGCTACACCTTC,CASSYMDRDYGYTF
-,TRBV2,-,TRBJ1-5,TGTGCCAGCAGAGACAGGAGGCATCAGCCCCAGCATTTT,CASRDRRHQPQHF
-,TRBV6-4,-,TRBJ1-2,TGTGCCAGCAGTACAGGAGAGGCTAACTATGGCTACACCTTC,CASSTGEANYGYTF
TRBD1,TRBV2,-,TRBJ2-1,TGTGCCAGCAGAGAGACAGGGGACAATGAGCAGTTCTTC,CASRETGDNEQFF
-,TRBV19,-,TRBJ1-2,TGTGCCAGTAGTATATATCGCGGGGGCGCGGACTATGGCTACACCTTC,CASSIYRGGADYGYTF
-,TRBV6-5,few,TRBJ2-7,TGTGCCAGCAGTTTGCCGACTCCTCTAGAGCAGTACTTC,CASSLPTPLEQYF
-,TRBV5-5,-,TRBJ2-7,TGTGCCAGCAGCTTAGGGAGCTCCTACGAGCAGTACTTC,CASSLGSSYEQYF
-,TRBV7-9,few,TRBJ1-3,TGTGCCAGCAGCTCCCTTTCTGGAAACACCATATATTTT,CASSSLSGNTIYF
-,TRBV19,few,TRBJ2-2,TGTGCCAGTAGTACCAGGGTCCGGAGCACCGGGGAGCTGTTTTTT,CASSTRVRSTGELFF
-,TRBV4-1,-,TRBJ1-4,TGCGCCAGCAGCCAAACCCCCGGGATTAATGAAAAACTGTTTTTT,CASSQTPGINEKLFF
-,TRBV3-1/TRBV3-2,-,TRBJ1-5,TGTGCCAGCAGCCAAAACTACAATCAGCCCCAGCATTTT,CASSQNYNQPQHF
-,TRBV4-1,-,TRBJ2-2,TGCGCCAGCAGCCAAGTTTCGACAGACCGCGGGAACACCGGGGAGCTGTTTTTT,CASSQVSTDRGNTGELFF
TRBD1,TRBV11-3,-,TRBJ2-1,TGTGCCAGCAGCCCACAGGACAGGGTCCACAATGAGCAGTTCTTC,CASSPQDRVHNEQFF
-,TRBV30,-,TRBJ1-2,TGTGCCTGGAGTGTACAAAATAACTATGGCTACACCTTC,CAWSVQNNYGYTF
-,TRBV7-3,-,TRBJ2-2,TGTGCCAGCAGCTTATCAGGGGCGGTCACCGGGGAGCTGTTTTTT,CASSLSGAVTGELFF
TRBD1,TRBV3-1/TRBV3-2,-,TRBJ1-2,TGTGCCAGCAGGACAGGGGACTATGGCTACACCTTC,CASRTGDYGYTF
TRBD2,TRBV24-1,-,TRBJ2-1,TGTGCCACCAAGGGAGCGGGGCGAAATGAGCAGTTCTTC,CATKGAGRNEQFF
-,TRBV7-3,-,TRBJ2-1,TGTGCCAGCAGCTTAACGGGACAAGGAAACAATGAGCAGTTCTTC,CASSLTGQGNNEQFF